These T cell receptor beta chains were read from a single sample in a study of blood T cell repertoires in COVID-19. TCRdb keeps only in-frame clones here, not all; method: immunoSEQ multiplex PCR. The data show under 300,000 clones, about 88% seen once. What was sequenced was PBMCs or T cells enriched from blood (not recorded which). These receptor sequences come from a woman between 50 and 59 years old who had recovered from COVID-19. CDR3s include the opening cysteine and the closing phenylalanine or tryptophan. The D gene is left open where the match is weak. Clone size is given for some rows only: seen once, a few or many times, or a class if the clone is expanded.

>TRBV11-2|TRBJ2-5|15|TRBD2|-
TGTGCCAGCAGCCCCGGGACTAGCAGACAAGAGACCCAGTACTTC
CASSPGTSRQETQYF
>TRBV15|TRBJ2-1|11|-|once
TGTGCCACCACCGGGAGCAATGAGCAGTTCTTC
CATTGSNEQFF
>TRBV7-2|TRBJ1-2|14|TRBD1|-
TGTGCCAGCAGCTCCCGGGACAGGGACAATGGCTACACCTTC
CASSSRDRDNGYTF
>TRBV7-9|TRBJ1-2|16|TRBD1|many
TGTGCCAGCAGCCCCGGGAACAGGGGGTTTGACTATGGCTACACCTTC
CASSPGNRGFDYGYTF
>TRBV15|TRBJ2-7|16|TRBD2|once
TGTGCCACCAGCGTCGGGTTGGGGACTAGCGCCTACGAGCAGTACTTC
CATSVGLGTSAYEQYF
>TRBV7-3|TRBJ2-7|15|-|-
TGTGCCAGCAGCTTGTATAGGGGCCCCAACTACGAGCAGTACTTC
CASSLYRGPNYEQYF
>TRBV5-1|TRBJ2-1|16|TRBD2|-
TGCGCCAGCAGCTTGGCCCCTAGCGGGAGCTACAATGAGCAGTTCTTC
CASSLAPSGSYNEQFF
>TRBV2|TRBJ1-5|14|-|-
TGTGCCAGCAGTGATCAGATAAGCAATCAGCCCCAGCATTTT
CASSDQISNQPQHF
>TRBV7-9|TRBJ1-4|17|TRBD1|-
TGTGCCAGCAGCTCCGGACAGGGTGCCGCAACTAATGAAAAACTGTTTTTT
CASSSGQGAATNEKLFF
>TRBV7-2|TRBJ2-7|15|TRBD1|-
TGTGCCAGCAGCTTAGACGCCAGGGGGTTCGACGAGCAGTACTTC
CASSLDARGFDEQYF
>TRBV9|TRBJ1-3|16|TRBD1|-
TGTGCCAGCAGCAAGAAAGGGGGCTTGTCTGGAAACACCATATATTTT
CASSKKGGLSGNTIYF
>TRBV5-1|TRBJ1-1|14|-|-
TGCGCCAGCAGCTTGGGAGGGCCGAACACTGAAGCTTTCTTT
CASSLGGPNTEAFF
>TRBV29-1|TRBJ2-3|13|TRBD2|-
TGCAGCGTTGGCGGGAGGACCACAGATACGCAGTATTTT
CSVGGRTTDTQYF
>TRBV10-3|TRBJ2-7|15|TRBD2|-
TGTGCCATCAGTGAGACAGCGGGAGGGCTCAACGAGCAGTACTTC
CAISETAGGLNEQYF
>TRBV2|TRBJ2-2|14|TRBD2|few
TGTGCCAGCAGCCCGGGACTAGCAGGCGGGGAGCTGTTTTTT
CASSPGLAGGELFF
>TRBV18|TRBJ1-1|17|TRBD1|-
TGTGCCAGCTCACCCCAATTATCGACAGGGGGCAACACTGAAGCTTTCTTT
CASSPQLSTGGNTEAFF
>TRBV3-1/TRBV3-2|TRBJ2-7|18|-|-
TGTGCCAGCAGCCAAGCGGTGACAGAGGATACACGATTTTACGAGCAGTACTTC
CASSQAVTEDTRFYEQYF
>TRBV5-1|TRBJ1-3|17|TRBD1|-
TGCGCCAGCAGCTTGCCGGACAGGGCGAGCTCTGGAAACACCATATATTTT
CASSLPDRASSGNTIYF
>TRBV11-3|TRBJ2-1|17|TRBD2|once
TGTGCCAGCAGCTTAGACCGTATAGCGGGAGGTCGCAATGAGCAGTTCTTC
CASSLDRIAGGRNEQFF
>TRBV19|TRBJ2-3|15|-|-
TGTGCCAGTAGTGAAACAGGCCGAGACACAGATACGCAGTATTTT
CASSETGRDTDTQYF
>TRBV28|TRBJ1-5|19|TRBD1|-
TGTGCCAGCAGTAATTTCGGGACAGGGGACCAATTCAGCAATCAGCCCCAGCATTTT
CASSNFGTGDQFSNQPQHF
>TRBV10-1|TRBJ2-7|13|TRBD2|once
TGCGCCAGCTCAGATAGCGGGAGATACGAGCAGTACTTC
CASSDSGRYEQYF
>TRBV4-3|TRBJ2-7|14|TRBD1|once
TGCGCCAGCAGCCAAAGTCGGGACAGCTACGAGCAGTACTTC
CASSQSRDSYEQYF
>TRBV2|TRBJ2-3|15|-|-
TGTGCCAGCAGTGAAGAAGCGACTAGTTCAGATACGCAGTATTTT
CASSEEATSSDTQYF
>TRBV27|TRBJ1-1|14|TRBD1|-
TGTGCCAGCAGCCGCGGGACAGGGGGGACCGAAGCTTTCTTT
CASSRGTGGTEAFF
>TRBV15|TRBJ1-1|13|-|-
TGTGCCACGACGATAGGGGAAATCTCTGAAGCTTTCTTT
CATTIGEISEAFF
>TRBV5-6|TRBJ2-7|14|TRBD2|-
TGTGCCAGCAGCCCCCTAGCGGTACCATACGAGCAGTACTTC
CASSPLAVPYEQYF
>TRBV5-1|TRBJ1-1|13|TRBD1|-
TGCGCCAGCGCAGACAGGGGAGGGACTGAAGCTTTCTTT
CASADRGGTEAFF
>TRBV29-1|TRBJ2-1|14|TRBD2|-
TGCAGCGTTGAGGGAGGGGTCTCTTACAATGAGCAGTTCTTC
CSVEGGVSYNEQFF
>TRBV3-1/TRBV3-2|TRBJ1-3|13|-|-
TGTGCCAGCAGCCTCCGACAGGGAAACACCATATATTTT
CASSLRQGNTIYF
>TRBV12-2|TRBJ2-2|19|-|once
TGTGCAAGTCGCTTAAATTGGACAGGGAAAAACACGAACACCGGGGAGCTGTTTTTT
CASRLNWTGKNTNTGELFF